This passage covers 2 T cell receptor beta chains from one sample sequenced in a study of human T cells and chemical hapten exposure. Time point specified: patch test 3, about 24 weeks after DPC sensitization. The treatment was: therapeutic diphenylcyclopropenone sensitization with weekly scalp DPC. Unfractionated whole blood yielded total RNA. TCRdb used MiXCR to reprocess the RACE reads, holding one entry per CDR3 protein. The profile covers about 39,000 distinct CDR3 sequences, with 10% to 15% appearing a single time and roughly 2.5% taken by the ten largest. The specimen comprised whole blood, sampled in connection with sensitization to the hapten diphenylcyclopropenone (DPC). The receptors originated from a woman in her forties with alopecia areata. Some clones in this sample may be carry-over from other donors' samples.

This clonotype was counted ten times or more. V gene TRBV28 combines with J gene TRBJ2-3; a possible D gene is TRBD2 (6 bases). This CDR3 is 12 amino acids long. Germline-derived CDR1 and CDR2 are MDHEN and SYDVKM. Between the trimmed V and J ends, which lost 7 bases and 4 bases, there was a span of 9 bases. The CDR3 here is CASISGADTQYF. CDR3 nucleotides: TGTGCCAGCATTTCGGGGGCAGATACGCAGTATTTT. Drawing the rest from reference TRBV28 and TRBJ2-3, the complete variable domain is DVKVTQSSRYLVKRTGEKVFLECVQDMDHENMFWYRQDPGLGLRLIYFSYDVKMKEKGDIPEGYSVSREKKERFSLILESASTNQTSMYLCASISGADTQYFGPGTRLTVL.

The chain joins TRBV3-1 to TRBJ2-2; 14 nucleotides agree with TRBD2. The CDR3 is 19 amino acids. Germline V gives CDR1 LGHDT, CDR2 YNNKEL (reference sequence). V gave up 3 bases and J gave up 4 bases; unmatched junction bases: 10. DNA for the CDR3: TGTGCCAGCAGCCAGAGGGGACTAGCGGGAGCTGGGGCCACCGGGGAGCTGTTTTTT. Its translation: CASSQRGLAGAGATGELFF.